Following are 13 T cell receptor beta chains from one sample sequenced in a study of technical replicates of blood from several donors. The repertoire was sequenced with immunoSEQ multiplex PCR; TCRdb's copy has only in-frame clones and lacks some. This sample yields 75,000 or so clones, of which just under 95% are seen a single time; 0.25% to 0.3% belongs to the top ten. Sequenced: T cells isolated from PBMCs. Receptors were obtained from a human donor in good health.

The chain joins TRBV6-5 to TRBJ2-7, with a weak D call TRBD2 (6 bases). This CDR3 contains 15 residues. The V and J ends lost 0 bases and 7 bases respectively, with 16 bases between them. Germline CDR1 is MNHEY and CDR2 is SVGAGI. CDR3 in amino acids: CASSYSRGLGGEQYF. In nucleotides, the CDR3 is TGTGCCAGCAGTTACTCGCGGGGATTGGGTGGGGAGCAGTACTTC.

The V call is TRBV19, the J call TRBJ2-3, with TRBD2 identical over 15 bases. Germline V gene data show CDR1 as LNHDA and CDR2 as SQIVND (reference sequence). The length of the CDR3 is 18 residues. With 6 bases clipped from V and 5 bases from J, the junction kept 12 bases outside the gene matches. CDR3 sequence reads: CASSDSNPGLAGGDTQYF. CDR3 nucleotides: TGTGCCAGTAGCGATTCAAATCCGGGACTAGCGGGGGGAGATACGCAGTATTTT.

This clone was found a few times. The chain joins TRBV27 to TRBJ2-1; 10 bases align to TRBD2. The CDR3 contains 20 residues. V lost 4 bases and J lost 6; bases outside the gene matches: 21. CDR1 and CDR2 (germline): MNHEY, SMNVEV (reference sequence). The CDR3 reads CASSSLFNLLAGGVGNEQFF. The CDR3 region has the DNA TGTGCCAGCAGTTCACTCTTCAACCTTTTAGCGGGAGGAGTGGGCAATGAGCAGTTCTTC.

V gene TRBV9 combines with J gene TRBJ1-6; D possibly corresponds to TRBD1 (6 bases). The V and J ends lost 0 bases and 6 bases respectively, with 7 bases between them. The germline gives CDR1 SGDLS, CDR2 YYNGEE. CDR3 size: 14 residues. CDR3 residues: CASSVARGNSPLHF. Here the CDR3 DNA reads TGTGCCAGCAGCGTAGCCAGGGGTAATTCACCCCTCCACTTT.

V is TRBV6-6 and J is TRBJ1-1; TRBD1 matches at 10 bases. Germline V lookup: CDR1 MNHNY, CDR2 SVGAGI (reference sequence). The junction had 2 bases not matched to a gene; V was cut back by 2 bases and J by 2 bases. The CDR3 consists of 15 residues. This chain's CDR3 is CASSYRTGGNTEAFF. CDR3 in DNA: TGTGCCAGCAGTTACCGGACAGGGGGTAACACTGAAGCTTTCTTT.

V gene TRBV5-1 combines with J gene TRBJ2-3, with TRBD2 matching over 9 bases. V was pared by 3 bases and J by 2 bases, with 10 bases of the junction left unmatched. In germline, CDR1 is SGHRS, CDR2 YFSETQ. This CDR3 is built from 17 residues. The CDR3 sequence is CASSSSLAGSYTDTQYF. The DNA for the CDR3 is TGCGCCAGCAGCTCATCACTAGCGGGTTCTTACACAGATACGCAGTATTTT. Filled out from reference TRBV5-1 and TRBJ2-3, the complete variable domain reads KAGVTQTPRYLIKTRGQQVTLSCSPISGHRSVSWYQQTPGQGLQFLFEYFSETQRNKGNFPGRFSGRQFSNSRSEMNVSTLELGDSALYLCASSSSLAGSYTDTQYFGPGTRLTVL.

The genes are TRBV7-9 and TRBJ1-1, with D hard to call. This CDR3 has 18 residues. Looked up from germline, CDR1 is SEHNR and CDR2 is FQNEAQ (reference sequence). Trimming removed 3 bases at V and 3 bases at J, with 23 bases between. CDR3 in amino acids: CASSLRGDWVRGDTEAFF. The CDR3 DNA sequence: TGTGCCAGCAGCTTGAGAGGAGACTGGGTAAGAGGAGACACTGAAGCTTTCTTT.

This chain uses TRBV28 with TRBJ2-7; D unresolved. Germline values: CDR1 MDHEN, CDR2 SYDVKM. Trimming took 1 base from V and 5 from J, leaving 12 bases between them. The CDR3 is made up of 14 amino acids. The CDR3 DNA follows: TGTGCCAGCAGTTTATTGGGCTCAACCCACGAGCAGTACTTC. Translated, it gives CASSLLGSTHEQYF.

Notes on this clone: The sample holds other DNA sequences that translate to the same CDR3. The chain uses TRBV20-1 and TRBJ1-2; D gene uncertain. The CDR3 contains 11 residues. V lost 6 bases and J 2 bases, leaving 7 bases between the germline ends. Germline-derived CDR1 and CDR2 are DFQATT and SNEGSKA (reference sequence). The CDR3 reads CSASGNYGYTF. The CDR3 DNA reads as TGCAGTGCGTCGGGAAACTATGGCTACACCTTC.

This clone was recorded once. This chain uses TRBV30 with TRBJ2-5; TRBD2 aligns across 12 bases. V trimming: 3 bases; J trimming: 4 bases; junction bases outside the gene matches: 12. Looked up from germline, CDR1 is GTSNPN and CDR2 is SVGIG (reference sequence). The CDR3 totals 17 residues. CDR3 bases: TGTGCCTGGAGGCTGCTAGCGGGGGGGAAGGGTTCAGAGACCCAGTACTTC. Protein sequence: CAWRLLAGGKGSETQYF.

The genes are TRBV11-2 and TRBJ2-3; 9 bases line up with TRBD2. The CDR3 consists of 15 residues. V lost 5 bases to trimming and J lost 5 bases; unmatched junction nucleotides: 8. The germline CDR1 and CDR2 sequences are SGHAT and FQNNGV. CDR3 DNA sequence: TGTGCCAGCAGCCCCTTAGCGGGAGTGGTAGATACGCAGTATTTT. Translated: CASSPLAGVVDTQYF.

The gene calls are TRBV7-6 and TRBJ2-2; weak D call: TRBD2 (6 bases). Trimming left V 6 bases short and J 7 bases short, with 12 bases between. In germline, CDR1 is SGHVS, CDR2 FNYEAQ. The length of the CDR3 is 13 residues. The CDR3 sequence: CASRTGGNGELFF. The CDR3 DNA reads TGTGCCAGCAGGACTGGGGGGAACGGGGAGCTGTTTTTT.

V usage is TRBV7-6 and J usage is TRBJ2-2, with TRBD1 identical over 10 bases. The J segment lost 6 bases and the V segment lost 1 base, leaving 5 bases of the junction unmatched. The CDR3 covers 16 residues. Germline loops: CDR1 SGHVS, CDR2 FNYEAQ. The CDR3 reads CASSLGQGAMAGELFF. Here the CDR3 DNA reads TGTGCCAGCAGCTTAGGACAGGGGGCTATGGCCGGGGAGCTGTTTTTT.